This TCR beta chain was captured in a study of glioma-infiltrating T cells after dendritic cell vaccination. Study summary: Autologous tumor lysate-pulsed dendritic cell vaccination was given between the early 2000s and the early 2010s.

This CDR3 contains 14 residues. J gave up 3 bases and V 6 bases, and 7 bases lay outside the gene matches. Germline V gives CDR1 SQVTM, CDR2 ANQGSEA. This table comes from immunoSEQ multiplex PCR, and its TCRdb copy is limited to in-frame clones, with some not included. The sample lists about 95,000 clones; over 65% were seen once. Sequencing was performed on blood, taken before dendritic cell vaccination. The chain couples TRBV29-1 to TRBJ1-2; 10 bases agree with TRBD1. The TCR sequence derives from a human donor with glioblastoma. The CDR3 spells CSVIDRGRDYGYTF. The CDR3 nucleotides are TGCAGCGTAATCGACAGGGGGCGCGACTATGGCTACACCTTC. Looking up the rest from reference TRBV29-1 and TRBJ1-2 gives the full variable domain: SAVISQKPSRDICQRGTSLTIQCQVDSQVTMMFWYRQQPGQSLTLIATANQGSEATYESGFVIDKFPISRPNLTFSTLTVSNMSPEDSSIYLCSVIDRGRDYGYTFGSGTRLTVV.